These T cell receptor beta chains were read from a single sample in a study of blood T cells in healthy people across ages. TCRdb reprocessed the 5' RACE reads via MiXCR and lists one record per CDR3 protein. Of about 810,000 distinct CDR3 sequences in the sample, 30% to 45% are singletons; the top ten hold 13%. Sequencing input: blood. Every receptor here comes from a man aged 18 to 29 in good health. Both conserved end residues are part of each CDR3. A D gene is named only where the DNA matches it firmly. Only part of the rows carry a size: once, few, many, or a class if the clone is expanded.

j_gene | abundance | v_gene | d_gene | CDR3nt | CDR3aa
TRBJ2-7 | many | TRBV20-1 | NA | TGCAGTGCTAGACATGGAACGGGACTCGGGCAGTACTTC | CSARHGTGLGQYF
TRBJ1-2 | NA | TRBV6-2/TRBV6-3 | NA | TGTGCCAGCAGTCTCACCGGGACGGGGCTACCCTGTGGCTACACCTTC | CASSLTGTGLPCGYTF
TRBJ2-3 | NA | TRBV10-3 | TRBD2 | TGTGCCATCAGTCCTCCGACTAGCTCCCAAGCAGATACGCAGTATTTT | CAISPPTSSQADTQYF
TRBJ2-3 | NA | TRBV21-1 | NA | TGTGCCAGCACTACAAACGTTATGGGAACCTGGAACACAGATACGCAGTATTTT | CASTTNVMGTWNTDTQYF
TRBJ2-7 | few | TRBV7-9 | NA | TGTGCCATTAGAAAAGCCGGGACCTTATCCTACGAGCAGTACTTC | CAIRKAGTLSYEQYF
TRBJ2-2 | NA | TRBV4-1 | NA | TGCGCCAGCAGCCAAGATCCCGTTGACCGGCACACCGGGGAGCTGTTTTTT | CASSQDPVDRHTGELFF
TRBJ1-1 | few | TRBV4-1 | TRBD1 | TGCGCCAGCAGCCAGGTTGTACAGGGGCGAACTGAAGCTTTCTTT | CASSQVVQGRTEAFF
TRBJ2-1 | few | TRBV5-5 | NA | TGTGCCAGCACCTCGGGTGGTGAGCAGTTCTTC | CASTSGGEQFF
TRBJ2-5 | NA | TRBV20-1 | NA | TGCAGTGCCCTGTTGGACAGTAGGGAGACCCAGTACTTC | CSALLDSRETQYF
TRBJ2-3 | NA | TRBV12-3/TRBV12-4 | NA | TGTGCCAGCAGTTTCAGGCAGGTGGGGGCAGATACGCAGTATTTT | CASSFRQVGADTQYF
TRBJ1-2 | few | TRBV18 | TRBD1 | TGTGCCAGCTCACTCACAATGGGACAGGCCTCTAATCAGAACTATGGCTACACCTTC | CASSLTMGQASNQNYGYTF
TRBJ2-3 | few | TRBV10-3 | NA | TGTGCCATAGCAGGTACCTCCACAGATACGCAGTATTTT | CAIAGTSTDTQYF
TRBJ2-5 | many | TRBV12-3/TRBV12-4 | NA | TGTGCCAGCAGTCCTGAGACCGTGATGGAGACCCAGTACTTC | CASSPETVMETQYF
TRBJ2-3 | few | TRBV20-1 | TRBD2 | TGCAGTGTTACGGAAAAGCGGGGGGGCGGCACAGATACGCAGTATTTT | CSVTEKRGGGTDTQYF
TRBJ2-1 | few | TRBV20-1 | TRBD1 | TGCAGTGCCCAGCCCGGGGACAGGGACTACAATGAGCAGTTCTTC | CSAQPGDRDYNEQFF
TRBJ1-6 | NA | TRBV20-1 | NA | TGCAGTGCAACGGACAGAGGAAATTCACCCCTCCACTTT | CSATDRGNSPLHF
TRBJ2-3 | few | TRBV9 | NA | TGTGCCAGCAGCGTTAGAGCGACAAGCACAGATACGCAGTATTTT | CASSVRATSTDTQYF
TRBJ2-3 | NA | TRBV9 | TRBD2 | TGTGCCAGCAGCGCTTGGCCCGGGACTAGAACAGATACGCAGTATTTT | CASSAWPGTRTDTQYF
TRBJ2-7 | NA | TRBV20-1 | TRBD2 | TGCAGTGCCCCGGACGGGGGGGCGTCCTACAATGAGCAGTACTTC | CSAPDGGASYNEQYF
TRBJ2-3 | many | TRBV7-8 | NA | TGTGCCAGCAGCGCAAGGACCAGCACAGATACGCAGTATTTT | CASSARTSTDTQYF
TRBJ2-2 | few | TRBV3-1 | NA | TGTGCCAGCAGCCAAGAGTTAGGCAGAGATCTTCCCGGGGAGCTGTTTTTT | CASSQELGRDLPGELFF
TRBJ1-1 | NA | TRBV7-2 | NA | TGTGCCAGCAGCCCGCGGTACGGGGAAGCTTTCTTT | CASSPRYGEAFF
TRBJ2-5 | NA | TRBV7-2 | NA | TGTGCCAGCAGCTTAGCTGGTAACCCCGAGAAGACCCAGTACTTC | CASSLAGNPEKTQYF
TRBJ2-5 | NA | TRBV7-2 | NA | TGTGCCAGCAGCTTAGTTACGGGACCAACGGAGACCCAGTACTTC | CASSLVTGPTETQYF
TRBJ1-2 | NA | TRBV5-1 | TRBD1 | TGCGCCAGCAGCCCCGGACAGGCGGGTGTATATGGCTACACCTTC | CASSPGQAGVYGYTF
TRBJ1-1 | NA | TRBV20-1 | TRBD1 | TGCAGTGCTGATACAGGGGAAAAGATTAACGCTGAAGCTTTCTTT | CSADTGEKINAEAFF
TRBJ2-5 | NA | TRBV20-1 | TRBD2 | TGCAGTGCTGTCCCACTAGCGGGGGGTGTCAATGAGCAGTACTTC | CSAVPLAGGVNEQYF
TRBJ2-7 | NA | TRBV6-2/TRBV6-3 | TRBD1 | TGTGCCAGCAGTTACTCCGGACAGGAGTTTAGGGAGCAGTACTTC | CASSYSGQEFREQYF
TRBJ2-3 | NA | TRBV7-2 | NA | TGTGCCAGCAGCTTAGCCGGGGCCCGGGCGCAGTATTTT | CASSLAGARAQYF
TRBJ1-1 | NA | TRBV12-3/TRBV12-4 | NA | TGTGCCACCCAGACAGACGTACCGATCATGAACACTGAAGCTTTCTTT | CATQTDVPIMNTEAFF
TRBJ2-5 | NA | TRBV28 | TRBD2 | TGTGCCAGCGTAGCGGGAGTGGAAGAGACCCAGTACTTC | CASVAGVEETQYF
TRBJ2-5 | few | TRBV9 | NA | TGTGCCAGCAGCGTAGGGGGGAGCAATGAGCAGTACTTC | CASSVGGSNEQYF
TRBJ2-3 | few | TRBV30 | TRBD2 | TGTGCCTGGAGTGGAGTAGCGGGAAGCACAGATACGCAGTATTTT | CAWSGVAGSTDTQYF
TRBJ2-7 | many | TRBV6-1 | NA | TGTGCCAGCAGTGAACTGGGCTCCCGGTTCTACGAGCAGTACTTC | CASSELGSRFYEQYF
TRBJ2-1 | few | TRBV24-1 | TRBD2 | TGTGCCACCAGTCCACGGGAGGGGCAGGGCGACTACAATGAGCAGTTCTTC | CATSPREGQGDYNEQFF
TRBJ1-2 | NA | TRBV9 | NA | TGTGCCAGCAGCCCCGGCCCTAAGATCTACACCTTC | CASSPGPKIYTF
TRBJ2-5 | NA | TRBV7-9 | TRBD2 | TGTGCCAGCAGCTTAGTATCTAGCGGGGAAGAGACCCAGTACTTC | CASSLVSSGEETQYF
TRBJ2-7 | few | TRBV12-3/TRBV12-4 | TRBD2 | TGTGCCAGCAGTTTACCAGCGGGGCCCTACGAGCAGTACTTC | CASSLPAGPYEQYF
TRBJ2-3 | NA | TRBV12-3/TRBV12-4 | TRBD1 | TGTGCCAGCAGCTTAGGGGACAGGGGCATAGAAGATACGCAGTATTTT | CASSLGDRGIEDTQYF
TRBJ2-3 | few | TRBV7-2 | TRBD2 | TGTGCCAGCAGCTTCGGACTAGTCGTAGATACGCAGTATTTT | CASSFGLVVDTQYF
TRBJ2-3 | NA | TRBV6-5 | NA | TGTGCCAGCAGTGCCCGGCGCACAGATACGCAGTATTTT | CASSARRTDTQYF
TRBJ2-5 | NA | TRBV28 | TRBD1 | TGTACCAGCAGTTTAGGGGACAGCACACAAGAGACCCAGTACTTC | CTSSLGDSTQETQYF
TRBJ1-5 | NA | TRBV12-3/TRBV12-4 | NA | TGTGCCAGCAGTTTAAGTGGGGAAAGAGGTCAGCCCCAGCATTTT | CASSLSGERGQPQHF